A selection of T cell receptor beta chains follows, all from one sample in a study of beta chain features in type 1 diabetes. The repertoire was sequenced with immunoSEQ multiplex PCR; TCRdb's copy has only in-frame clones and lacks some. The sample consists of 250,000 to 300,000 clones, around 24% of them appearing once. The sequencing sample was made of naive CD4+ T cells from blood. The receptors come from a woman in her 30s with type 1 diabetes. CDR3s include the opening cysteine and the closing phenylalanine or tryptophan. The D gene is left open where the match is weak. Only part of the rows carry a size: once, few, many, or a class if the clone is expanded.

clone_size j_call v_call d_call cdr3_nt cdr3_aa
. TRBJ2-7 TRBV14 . TGTGCCAGCAGCCGAAACCTGATGGGGCTACCGCAGTACTTC CASSRNLMGLPQYF
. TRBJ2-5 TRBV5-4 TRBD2 TGTGCCAGCAGCATGACTAGCGGGAGTTGGGAGACCCAGTACTTC CASSMTSGSWETQYF
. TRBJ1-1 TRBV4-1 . TGCGCCAGCAGCCGCGGGACCTACACTGAAGCTTTCTTT CASSRGTYTEAFF
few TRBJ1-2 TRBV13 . TGTGCCAGCAGCTTAAGTGGGACACAGTATGGCTACACCTTC CASSLSGTQYGYTF
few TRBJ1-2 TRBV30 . TGTGCCGTCCTGGGCAGGCCCCTGGGTGGCTACACCTTC CAVLGRPLGGYTF
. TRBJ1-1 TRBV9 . TGTGCCAGCAGCGGGCAGGTGAACACTGAAGCTTTCTTT CASSGQVNTEAFF
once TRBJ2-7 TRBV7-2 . TGTGCCAGCAGCCCCCAGGAGGTTAAGCAGTACTTC CASSPQEVKQYF
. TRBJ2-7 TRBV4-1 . TGCGCCAGCAGCCCGGGACTCGATAGAGCCTACGAGCAGTACTTC CASSPGLDRAYEQYF
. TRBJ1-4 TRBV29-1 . TGCAGCGTGGGGGGACGTTCGAATGAAAAACTGTTTTTT CSVGGRSNEKLFF
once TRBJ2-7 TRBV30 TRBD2 TGTGCCTACGGACTAGCCGACGAGCAGTACTTC CAYGLADEQYF
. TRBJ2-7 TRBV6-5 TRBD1 TGTGCCAGCAGTATCGACAGGGGGGCTTCCGAGCAGTACTTC CASSIDRGASEQYF
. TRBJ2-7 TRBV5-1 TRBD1 TGCGCCAGCAGCAAGGGGACAGGGGGCTATTACGAGCAGTACTTC CASSKGTGGYYEQYF
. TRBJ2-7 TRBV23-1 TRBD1 TGCGCCAGCAGTCAATCGACGACAGGGGACAGGGGGAGGTACGAGCAGTACTTC CASSQSTTGDRGRYEQYF
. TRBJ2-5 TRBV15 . TGTGCCACCAGCAGAGATCAAGCGGAAGAGACCCAGTACTTC CATSRDQAEETQYF
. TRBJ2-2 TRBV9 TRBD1 TGTGCCAGCAGCCCATGGACAGGGGATCGGACCGGGGAGCTGTTTTTT CASSPWTGDRTGELFF
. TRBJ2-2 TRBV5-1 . TGCGCCAGTAGAACAGGGAACACCGGGGAGCTGTTTTTT CASRTGNTGELFF
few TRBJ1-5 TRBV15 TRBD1 TGTGCCACCAGCAGCGGAGGGACAGTTTTCAGGGCCCAGCATTTT CATSSGGTVFRAQHF
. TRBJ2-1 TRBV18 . TGTGCCAGCTCACCACAACGGGAACTCAGGCATGAGCAGTTCTTC CASSPQRELRHEQFF
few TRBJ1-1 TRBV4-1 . TGCGCCAGCAGCCTTGACAGGCTGTACACTGAAGCTTTCTTT CASSLDRLYTEAFF
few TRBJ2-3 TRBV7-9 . TGTGCCAGCAGCCCAACTTCAGATACGCAGTATTTT CASSPTSDTQYF